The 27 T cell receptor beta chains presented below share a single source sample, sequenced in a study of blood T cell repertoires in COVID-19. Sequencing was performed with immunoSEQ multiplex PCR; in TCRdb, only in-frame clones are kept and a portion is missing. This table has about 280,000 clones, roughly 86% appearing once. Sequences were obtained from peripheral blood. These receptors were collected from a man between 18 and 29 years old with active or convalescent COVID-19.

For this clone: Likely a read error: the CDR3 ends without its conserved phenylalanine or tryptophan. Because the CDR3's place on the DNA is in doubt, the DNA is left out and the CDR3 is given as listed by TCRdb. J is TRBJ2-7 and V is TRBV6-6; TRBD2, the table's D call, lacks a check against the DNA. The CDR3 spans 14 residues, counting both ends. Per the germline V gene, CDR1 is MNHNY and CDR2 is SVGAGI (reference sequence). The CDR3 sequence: CASSNGLAGGASLL.

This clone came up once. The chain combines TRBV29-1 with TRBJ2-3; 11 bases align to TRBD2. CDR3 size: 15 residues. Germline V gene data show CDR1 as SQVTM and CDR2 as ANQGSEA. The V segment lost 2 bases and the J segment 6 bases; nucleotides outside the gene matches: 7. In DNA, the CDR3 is TGCAGCGTTGAACTAGCGGGGGGCCCACTGGATACGCAGTATTTT. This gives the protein CSVELAGGPLDTQYF.

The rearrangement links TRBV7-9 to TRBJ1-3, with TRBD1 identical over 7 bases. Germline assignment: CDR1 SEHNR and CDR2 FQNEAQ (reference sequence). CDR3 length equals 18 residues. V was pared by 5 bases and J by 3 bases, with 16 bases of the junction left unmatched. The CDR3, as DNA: TGTGCCAGCAGCCTACGACAGGGACGATTGAAGTTTGGAAACACCATATATTTT. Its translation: CASSLRQGRLKFGNTIYF.

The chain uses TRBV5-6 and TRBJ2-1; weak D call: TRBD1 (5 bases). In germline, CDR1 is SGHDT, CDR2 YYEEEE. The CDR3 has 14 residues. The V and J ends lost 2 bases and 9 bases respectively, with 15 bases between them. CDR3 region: CASSLGIGAGEQFF. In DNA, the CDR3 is TGTGCCAGCAGCTTAGGAATAGGGGCAGGTGAGCAGTTCTTC. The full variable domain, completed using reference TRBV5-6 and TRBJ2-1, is DAGVTQSPTHLIKTRGQQVTLRCSPKSGHDTVSWYQQALGQGPQFIFQYYEEEERQRGNFPDRFSGHQFPNYSSELNVNALLLGDSALYLCASSLGIGAGEQFFGPGTRLTVL.

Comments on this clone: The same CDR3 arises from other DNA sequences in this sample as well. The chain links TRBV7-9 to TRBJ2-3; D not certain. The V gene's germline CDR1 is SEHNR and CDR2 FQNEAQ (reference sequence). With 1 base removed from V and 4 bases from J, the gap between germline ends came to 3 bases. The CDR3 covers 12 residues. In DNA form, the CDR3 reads TGTGCCAGCAGCTTAGGCGCAGATACGCAGTATTTT. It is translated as CASSLGADTQYF.

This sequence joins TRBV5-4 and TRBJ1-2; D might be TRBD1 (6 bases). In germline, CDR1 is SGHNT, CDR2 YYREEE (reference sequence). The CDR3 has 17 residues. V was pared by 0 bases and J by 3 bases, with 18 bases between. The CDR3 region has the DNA TGTGCCAGCAGCTTGGGGGGGCGTAGGCCGTTTGACTATGGCTACACCTTC. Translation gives CASSLGGRRPFDYGYTF.

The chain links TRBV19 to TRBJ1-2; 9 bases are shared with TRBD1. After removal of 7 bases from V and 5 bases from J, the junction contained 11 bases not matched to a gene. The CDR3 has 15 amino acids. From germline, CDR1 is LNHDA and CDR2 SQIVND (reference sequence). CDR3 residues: CASTPGTGRWYGYTF. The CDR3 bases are TGTGCCAGTACCCCCGGGACAGGGCGCTGGTATGGCTACACCTTC.

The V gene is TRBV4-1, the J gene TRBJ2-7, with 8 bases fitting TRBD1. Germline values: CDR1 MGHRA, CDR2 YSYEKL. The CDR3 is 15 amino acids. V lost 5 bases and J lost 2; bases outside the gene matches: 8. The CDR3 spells CASSATGTGTYEQYF. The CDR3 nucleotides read TGCGCCAGCAGCGCGACCGGGACAGGTACCTACGAGCAGTACTTC.

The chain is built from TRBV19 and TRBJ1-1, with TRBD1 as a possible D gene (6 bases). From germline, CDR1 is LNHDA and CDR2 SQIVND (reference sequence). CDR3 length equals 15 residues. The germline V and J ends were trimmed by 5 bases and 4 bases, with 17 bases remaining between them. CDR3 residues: CASSLYRQVVTEAFF. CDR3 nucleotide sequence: TGTGCCAGTAGTCTGTACCGACAGGTCGTCACTGAAGCTTTCTTT.

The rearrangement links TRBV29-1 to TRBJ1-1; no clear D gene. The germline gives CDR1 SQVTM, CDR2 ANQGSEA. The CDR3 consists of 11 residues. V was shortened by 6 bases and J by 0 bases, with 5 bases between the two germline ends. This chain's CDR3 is CSVTVNTEAFF. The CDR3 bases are TGCAGCGTGACTGTGAACACTGAAGCTTTCTTT.

Here the CDR3 reads CASSQQGGLLLVDTQYF. The DNA of the CDR3 is TGCGCCAGCAGCCAACAGGGTGGTTTATTGTTGGTAGATACGCAGTATTTT. The rearrangement uses TRBV4-3 and TRBJ2-3, with D perhaps matching TRBD1 (5 bases). The length of the CDR3 is 17 residues. Trimming pared 2 bases from V and 5 bases from J, leaving 20 bases between. Germline CDR1 and CDR2: LGHNA and YSLEER.

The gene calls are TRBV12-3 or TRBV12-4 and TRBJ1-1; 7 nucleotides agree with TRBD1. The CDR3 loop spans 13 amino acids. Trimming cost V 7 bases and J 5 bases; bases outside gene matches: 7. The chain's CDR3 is CASNPDRETEAFF. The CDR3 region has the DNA TGTGCCAGCAACCCAGACAGGGAAACTGAAGCTTTCTTT.

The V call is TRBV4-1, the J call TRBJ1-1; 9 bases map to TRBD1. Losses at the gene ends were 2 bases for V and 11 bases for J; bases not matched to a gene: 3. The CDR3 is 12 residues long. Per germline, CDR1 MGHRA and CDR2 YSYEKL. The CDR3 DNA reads TGCGCCAGCAGCCAATGGGACAGGGAGGCTTTCTTT. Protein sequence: CASSQWDREAFF.

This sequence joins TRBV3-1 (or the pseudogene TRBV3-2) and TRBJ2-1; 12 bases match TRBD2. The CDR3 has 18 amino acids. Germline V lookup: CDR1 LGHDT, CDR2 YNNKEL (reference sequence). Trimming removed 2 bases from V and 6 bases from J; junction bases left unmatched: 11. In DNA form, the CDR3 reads TGTGCCAGCAGCCAAAGCGGACCCCGACTAGCGGGGGCCAATGAGCAGTTCTTC. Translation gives CASSQSGPRLAGANEQFF.

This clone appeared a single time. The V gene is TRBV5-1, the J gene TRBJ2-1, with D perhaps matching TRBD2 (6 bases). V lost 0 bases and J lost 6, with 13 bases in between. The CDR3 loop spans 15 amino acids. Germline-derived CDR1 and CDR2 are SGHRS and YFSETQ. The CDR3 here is CASSLGSGVGNEQFF. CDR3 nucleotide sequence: TGCGCCAGCAGCTTGGGATCGGGGGTGGGCAATGAGCAGTTCTTC.

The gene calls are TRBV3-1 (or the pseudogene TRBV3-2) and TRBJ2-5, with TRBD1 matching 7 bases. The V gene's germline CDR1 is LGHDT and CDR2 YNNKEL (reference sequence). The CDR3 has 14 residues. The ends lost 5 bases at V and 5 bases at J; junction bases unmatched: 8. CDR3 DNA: TGTGCCAGCAGCGAGGGACAGCTGGGGGAGACCCAGTACTTC. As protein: CASSEGQLGETQYF.

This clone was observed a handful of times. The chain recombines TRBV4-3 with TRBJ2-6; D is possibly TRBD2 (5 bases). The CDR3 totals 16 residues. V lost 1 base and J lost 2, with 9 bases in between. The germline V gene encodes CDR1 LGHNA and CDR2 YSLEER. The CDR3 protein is CASSQVSGTGANVLTF. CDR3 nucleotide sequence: TGCGCCAGCAGCCAAGTGTCGGGGACTGGGGCCAACGTCCTGACTTTC.

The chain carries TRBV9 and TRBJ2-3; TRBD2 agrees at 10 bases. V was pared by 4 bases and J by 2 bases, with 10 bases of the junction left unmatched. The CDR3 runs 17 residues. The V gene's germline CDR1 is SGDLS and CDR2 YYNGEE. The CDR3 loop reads CASSTNLAGAHTDTQYF. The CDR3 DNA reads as TGTGCCAGCAGCACAAATCTAGCGGGGGCTCACACAGATACGCAGTATTTT.

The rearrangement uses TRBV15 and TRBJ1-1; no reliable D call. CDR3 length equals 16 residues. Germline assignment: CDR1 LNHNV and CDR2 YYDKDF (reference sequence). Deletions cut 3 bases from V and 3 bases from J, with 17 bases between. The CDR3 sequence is CATSSGLGSGDTEAFF. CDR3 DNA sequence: TGTGCCACCAGCAGCGGTTTGGGGAGTGGGGACACTGAAGCTTTCTTT.

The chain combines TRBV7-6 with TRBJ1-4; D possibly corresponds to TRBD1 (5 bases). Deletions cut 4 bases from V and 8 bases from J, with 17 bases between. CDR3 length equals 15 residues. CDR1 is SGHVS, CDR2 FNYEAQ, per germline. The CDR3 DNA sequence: TGTGCCAGCAGCTCCGGGACTCTTGGGGGAGAAAAACTGTTTTTT. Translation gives CASSSGTLGGEKLFF. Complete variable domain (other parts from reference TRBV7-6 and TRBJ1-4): GAGVSQSPRYKVTKRGQDVALRCDPISGHVSLYWYRQALGQGPEFLTYFNYEAQQDKSGLPNDRFSAERPEGSISTLTIQRTEQRDSAMYRCASSSGTLGGEKLFFGSGTQLSVL.

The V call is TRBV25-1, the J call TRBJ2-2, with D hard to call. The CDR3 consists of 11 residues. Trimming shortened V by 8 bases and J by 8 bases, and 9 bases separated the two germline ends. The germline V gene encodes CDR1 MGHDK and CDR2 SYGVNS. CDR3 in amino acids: CASGLRGELFF. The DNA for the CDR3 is TGTGCCAGCGGCCTCCGAGGGGAGCTGTTTTTT.

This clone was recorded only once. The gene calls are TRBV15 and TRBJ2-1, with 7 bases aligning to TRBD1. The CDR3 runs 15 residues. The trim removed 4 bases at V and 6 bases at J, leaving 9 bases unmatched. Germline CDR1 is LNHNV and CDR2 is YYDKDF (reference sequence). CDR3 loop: CATSTRQGRFNEQFF. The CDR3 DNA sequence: TGTGCCACCAGCACACGACAGGGTCGCTTCAATGAGCAGTTCTTC.

This CDR3 reads CASSTAGSTDTQYF. DNA for the CDR3: TGTGCCAGCAGCACAGCGGGGAGCACAGATACGCAGTATTTT. The rearrangement joins TRBV13 to TRBJ2-3; 7 bases map to TRBD2. Per germline, CDR1 PRHDT and CDR2 FYEKMQ (reference sequence). The CDR3 is made up of 14 amino acids. The V segment lost 5 bases and the J segment 0 bases; nucleotides outside the gene matches: 2.

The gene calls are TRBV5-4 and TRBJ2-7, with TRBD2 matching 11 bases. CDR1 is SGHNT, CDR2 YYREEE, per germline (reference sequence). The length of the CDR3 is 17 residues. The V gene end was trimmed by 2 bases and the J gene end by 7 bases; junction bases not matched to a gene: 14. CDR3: CASSFSNMGLAVLEQYF. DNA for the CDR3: TGTGCCAGCAGCTTTTCTAATATGGGACTAGCGGTGTTGGAGCAGTACTTC.

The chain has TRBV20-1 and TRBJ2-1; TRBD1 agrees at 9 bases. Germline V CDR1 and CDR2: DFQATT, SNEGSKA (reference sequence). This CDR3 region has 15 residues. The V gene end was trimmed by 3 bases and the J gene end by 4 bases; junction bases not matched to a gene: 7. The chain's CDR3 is CSASHRDRAYNEQFF. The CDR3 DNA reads TGCAGTGCTAGTCACCGGGACAGGGCATACAATGAGCAGTTCTTC.

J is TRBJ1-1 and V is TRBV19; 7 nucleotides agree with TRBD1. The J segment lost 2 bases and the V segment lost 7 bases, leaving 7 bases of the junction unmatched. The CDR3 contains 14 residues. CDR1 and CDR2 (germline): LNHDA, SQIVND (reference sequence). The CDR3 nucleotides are TGTGCCAGTACACAAACAGGGGCCAACACTGAAGCTTTCTTT. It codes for CASTQTGANTEAFF.

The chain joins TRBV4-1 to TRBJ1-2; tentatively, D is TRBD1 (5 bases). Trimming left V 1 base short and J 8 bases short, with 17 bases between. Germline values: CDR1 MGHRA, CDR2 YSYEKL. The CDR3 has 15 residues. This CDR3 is CASSQGDSNPGGYTF. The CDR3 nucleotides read TGCGCCAGCAGCCAAGGGGACTCTAACCCGGGCGGCTACACCTTC.